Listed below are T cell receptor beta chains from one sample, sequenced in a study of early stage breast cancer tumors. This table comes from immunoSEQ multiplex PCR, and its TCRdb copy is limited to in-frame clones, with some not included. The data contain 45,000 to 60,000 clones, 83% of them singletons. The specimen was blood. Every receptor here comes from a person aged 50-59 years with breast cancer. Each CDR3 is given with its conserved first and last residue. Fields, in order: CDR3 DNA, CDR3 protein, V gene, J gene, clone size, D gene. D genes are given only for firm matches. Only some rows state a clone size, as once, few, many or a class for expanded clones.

TGCAGCGTAGAGACAGGGGGGTCCTACGAGCAGTACTTC	CSVETGGSYEQYF	TRBV29-1	TRBJ2-7	NA	TRBD1
TGTGCCAGCCGACAGGGTTACGAGCAGTACTTC	CASRQGYEQYF	TRBV28	TRBJ2-7	NA	TRBD1
TGTGCCAGTAGTATAGTTGGAGTCACCGGGGAGCTGTTTTTT	CASSIVGVTGELFF	TRBV19	TRBJ2-2	NA	NA
TGTGCCAGCTCCAGGCAGGGGAGCTACGAGCAGTACTTC	CASSRQGSYEQYF	TRBV18	TRBJ2-7	NA	NA
TGTGCCAGCAGTGAAATTGCGGTAGTACACTTC	CASSEIAVVHF	TRBV6-1	TRBJ2-7	once	NA
TGTGCCAGTAGTATAGATCCAAGAGCTGGAAACACCATATATTTT	CASSIDPRAGNTIYF	TRBV19	TRBJ1-3	NA	NA
TGCGCCAGCAGCCCCGCCCGGGCACGGGACGATACGCAGTATTTT	CASSPARARDDTQYF	TRBV5-1	TRBJ2-3	few	NA
TGTGCCAGCACGGCCTCAAACCAGCCCCAGCATTTT	CASTASNQPQHF	TRBV6-6	TRBJ1-5	once	NA
TGTGCCAGCAGGGAGGACAGGGACTTATACGAGCAGTACTTC	CASREDRDLYEQYF	TRBV2	TRBJ2-7	NA	TRBD1
TGCGCCAGCAGCCCGACTAGCGGCTCACAGTATTTT	CASSPTSGSQYF	TRBV4-3	TRBJ2-3	NA	TRBD2
TGTGCCGCTATGTGGGCGGGGGCCATGGATACGCAGTATTTT	CAAMWAGAMDTQYF	TRBV28	TRBJ2-3	NA	NA
TGCAGTGCTAGAGATCCCAGAGAAGCTTTCTTT	CSARDPREAFF	TRBV20-1	TRBJ1-1	NA	NA
TGTGCCAGCAGCTTAGGCGGACAGGGAACCCAGTACTTC	CASSLGGQGTQYF	TRBV11-3	TRBJ2-5	NA	TRBD1
TGTGCCAGCAGCCAGGGACTAGCGGGAGGGCCTAGGTACGAGCAGTACTTC	CASSQGLAGGPRYEQYF	TRBV11-1	TRBJ2-7	NA	TRBD2
TGTGCTAGCAGCCAAACCAGGGCTGCGGAGACCCAGTACTTC	CASSQTRAAETQYF	TRBV7-7	TRBJ2-5	NA	NA
TGTGCCAGCGGCTTTAGGGGCAGATCCTACGAGCAGTACTTC	CASGFRGRSYEQYF	TRBV4-2	TRBJ2-7	NA	NA
TGTGCCAGCAGCCCGGAAGGGTTGATAGAGACCCAGTACTTC	CASSPEGLIETQYF	TRBV9	TRBJ2-5	NA	NA
TGTGCCAGCAGTGAACCTAGCGGGAGACCCGGGGAGCTGTTTTTT	CASSEPSGRPGELFF	TRBV2	TRBJ2-2	NA	TRBD2
TGTGCCAGCAGTGACGGACTAGCGCCTTCGCTAGCCAAAAACATTCAGTACTTC	CASSDGLAPSLAKNIQYF	TRBV6-4	TRBJ2-4	NA	TRBD2
TGCAGCGTTGAAGATGGGGGGTACGGACAGGGCGGGCCTGGGGCCAACGTCCTGACTTTC	CSVEDGGYGQGGPGANVLTF	TRBV29-1	TRBJ2-6	NA	TRBD1
TGTGCCAGCAGCGGCAGACTAGTTGCCGGGGAGCTGTTTTTT	CASSGRLVAGELFF	TRBV7-8	TRBJ2-2	NA	NA
TGCGCCAGCAGCCTACGACTAGCGGGAGGAAGCGGCGAGCAGTACTTC	CASSLRLAGGSGEQYF	TRBV5-1	TRBJ2-7	once	TRBD2
TGTGCCAGCAGCCGTGGAGGTATTGGAGAGACCCAGTACTTC	CASSRGGIGETQYF	TRBV11-2	TRBJ2-5	NA	NA
TGTGCCAGCAGTGAAAGACTAGCGGGGGGGCCGGGGAATGAGCAGTTCTTC	CASSERLAGGPGNEQFF	TRBV9	TRBJ2-1	NA	TRBD2
TGTGCCAGCAGTGAAGGAGGCAATCAGCCCCAGCATTTT	CASSEGGNQPQHF	TRBV2	TRBJ1-5	few	NA
TGTGCCAGCTCACCAGAGTCAGGGGGCCGGGTTGGCTACACCTTC	CASSPESGGRVGYTF	TRBV18	TRBJ1-2	NA	TRBD1
TGCGCCAGCAGCTTGAGCTGGACATTGAACACTGAAGCTTTCTTT	CASSLSWTLNTEAFF	TRBV5-1	TRBJ1-1	NA	NA